A selection of T cell receptor beta chains follows, all from one sample in a study of CD8+ T cells in alopecia areata. Assay used: immunoSEQ multiplex PCR; TCRdb lists only in-frame clones, some missing. This table holds 150,000 to 200,000 clones, roughly 63% found once. The sample in question was CD4+ T cells sorted from blood, obtained between weeks 55 and 65, from a patient treated with tofacitinib. These receptors were collected from a human donor with alopecia areata. Each CDR3 is given with its conserved first and last residue. Fields, in order: J gene, V gene, D gene, clone size, CDR3 protein, CDR3 DNA. D genes are given only for firm matches. Part of the rows lack a size; the others show once, few, many or a class for expanded clones.

>TRBJ1-4|TRBV29-1|-|-
CSVAPNINEKLFF
TGCAGCGTTGCCCCCAACATAAATGAAAAACTGTTTTTT
>TRBJ1-2|TRBV11-2|-|-
CASSPDPVNYGYTF
TGTGCCAGCAGCCCCGACCCAGTTAACTATGGCTACACCTTC
>TRBJ1-2|TRBV9|-|once
CASSTQGAINGYTF
TGTGCCAGCAGCACCCAGGGCGCCATAAATGGCTACACCTTC
>TRBJ1-3|TRBV6-6|-|-
CASTQSSGNTIYF
TGTGCCAGTACCCAGAGCTCTGGAAACACCATATATTTT
>TRBJ2-7|TRBV5-1|-|-
CASRKEDTYEQYF
TGCGCCAGCCGGAAGGAGGACACCTACGAGCAGTACTTC
>TRBJ1-2|TRBV29-1|TRBD1|-
CSTEGTEYSNYGYTF
TGCAGCACTGAGGGGACAGAATATTCTAACTATGGCTACACCTTC
>TRBJ1-5|TRBV6-5|-|-
CASSYSGRPNQPQHF
TGTGCCAGCAGTTACTCCGGGAGGCCCAATCAGCCCCAGCATTTT
>TRBJ2-5|TRBV30|TRBD1|-
CAWSLRTGVGQETQYF
TGTGCCTGGAGTCTCAGGACAGGGGTGGGTCAAGAGACCCAGTACTTC
>TRBJ2-5|TRBV30|-|-
CAWSSTGFGTQYF
TGTGCCTGGAGTTCAACAGGGTTTGGGACCCAGTACTTC
>TRBJ2-2|TRBV25-1|-|few
CASSEQGRGELFF
TGTGCCAGCAGTGAACAGGGGCGCGGGGAGCTGTTTTTT
>TRBJ1-5|TRBV30|-|-
CAWTSGDSNQPQHF
TGTGCCTGGACCTCAGGGGACTCAAATCAGCCCCAGCATTTT
>TRBJ1-1|TRBV6-1|-|-
CASRETYTEAFF
TGTGCCAGCAGGGAGACCTACACTGAAGCTTTCTTT
>TRBJ2-7|TRBV27|-|-
CASSKGSSYEQYF
TGTGCCAGCAGCAAGGGGAGCTCCTACGAGCAGTACTTC
>TRBJ1-1|TRBV6-5|-|-
CASRTGQNTEAFF
TGTGCCAGCAGAACGGGACAGAACACTGAAGCTTTCTTT
>TRBJ2-5|TRBV7-2|TRBD2|-
CASSSKRGGGETQYF
TGTGCCAGCAGCTCCAAGCGGGGGGGCGGAGAGACCCAGTACTTC
>TRBJ1-2|TRBV5-4|-|-
CASSLENYGYTF
TGTGCCAGCAGCTTGGAGAACTATGGCTACACCTTC
>TRBJ1-1|TRBV9|-|-
CASSVVSSWQVNTEAFF
TGTGCCAGCAGCGTAGTATCGTCTTGGCAGGTGAACACTGAAGCTTTCTTT
>TRBJ2-1|TRBV27|TRBD2|-
CASRGLAGYNEQFF
TGTGCCAGCAGGGGACTAGCGGGGTACAATGAGCAGTTCTTC
>TRBJ1-5|TRBV29-1|-|-
CSVASGADQPQHF
TGCAGCGTTGCTTCGGGGGCAGATCAGCCCCAGCATTTT
>TRBJ2-7|TRBV19|-|-
CASSEAVSYEQYF
TGTGCCAGTAGCGAGGCTGTATCCTACGAGCAGTACTTC
>TRBJ1-4|TRBV19|-|-
CASSRPGQLFF
TGTGCCAGTAGTCGGCCGGGGCAACTGTTTTTT
>TRBJ2-7|TRBV7-2|TRBD2|once
CASSLAAASGDSSYEQYF
TGTGCCAGCAGCTTAGCTGCGGCTAGCGGGGACAGCTCCTACGAGCAGTACTTC
>TRBJ2-7|TRBV9|-|few
CASSVRQASYEQYF
TGTGCCAGCAGCGTTCGACAGGCAAGCTACGAGCAGTACTTC
>TRBJ1-6|TRBV6-1|TRBD1|few
CASSLDRGPSPLHF
TGTGCCAGCAGTCTCGACAGGGGGCCCTCACCCCTCCACTTT
>TRBJ1-2|TRBV30|-|-
CAWSRGRGYTF
TGTGCCTGGAGTCGGGGTAGAGGCTACACCTTC
>TRBJ1-5|TRBV6-5|TRBD1|-
CASSQTGIGNQPQHF
TGTGCCAGCAGTCAGACAGGGATTGGCAATCAGCCCCAGCATTTT
>TRBJ2-2|TRBV2|-|-
CASRAGATGELFF
TGTGCCAGCAGGGCGGGGGCCACCGGGGAGCTGTTTTTT
>TRBJ1-2|TRBV6-6|-|-
CASMGGYGYTF
TGTGCCAGCATGGGAGGCTATGGCTACACCTTC
>TRBJ2-7|TRBV2|TRBD1|-
CASSYRDRGSYEQYF
TGTGCCAGCAGCTACCGGGACAGGGGTTCCTACGAGCAGTACTTC
>TRBJ2-7|TRBV14|-|few
CASSQLYEQYF
TGTGCCAGCAGCCAGCTATACGAGCAGTACTTC
>TRBJ2-1|TRBV11-1|TRBD1|-
CASSPTGTLSYNEQFF
TGTGCCAGCAGTCCGACAGGGACCCTCTCCTACAATGAGCAGTTCTTC
>TRBJ2-3|TRBV7-8|-|-
CASSVRGPQYF
TGTGCCAGCAGCGTTCGGGGACCGCAGTATTTT
>TRBJ1-2|TRBV5-6|-|-
CASSLAGNGYTF
TGTGCCAGCAGCTTGGCTGGGAATGGCTACACCTTC
>TRBJ2-1|TRBV30|TRBD2|few
CAWSPRTSGAPANEQFF
TGTGCCTGGAGTCCAAGGACTAGCGGGGCCCCCGCGAATGAGCAGTTCTTC
>TRBJ2-7|TRBV29-1|TRBD1|few
CSVEDLKGTGIVEQYF
TGCAGCGTTGAAGATCTAAAGGGGACAGGGATTGTCGAGCAGTACTTC
>TRBJ1-2|TRBV13|-|few
CASSLRAWGNGYTF
TGTGCCAGCAGCTTAAGGGCTTGGGGAAACGGCTACACCTTC
>TRBJ2-1|TRBV5-1|TRBD1|once
CASSYSGTGGMNEQFF
TGCGCCAGCAGCTACTCCGGGACAGGGGGAATGAATGAGCAGTTCTTC
>TRBJ2-7|TRBV29-1|TRBD1|few
CSVARQGGDEQYF
TGCAGCGTCGCCCGACAGGGTGGAGACGAGCAGTACTTC
>TRBJ1-2|TRBV29-1|TRBD1|-
CSVIQGGENGYTF
TGCAGCGTCATCCAGGGGGGCGAGAATGGCTACACCTTC
>TRBJ1-4|TRBV9|-|-
CASSPTAGSGKLFF
TGTGCCAGCAGCCCGACGGCAGGGTCGGGAAAACTGTTTTTT
>TRBJ2-2|TRBV29-1|TRBD2|few
CSVSAGGARSGELFF
TGCAGCGTGTCCGCCGGGGGGGCGCGCTCCGGGGAGCTGTTTTTT
>TRBJ2-3|TRBV2|TRBD2|-
CASSTLAGGTDTQYF
TGTGCCAGCAGTACCCTAGCGGGGGGCACAGATACGCAGTATTTT
>TRBJ2-1|TRBV11-3|-|-
CASSLVQGGHEQFF
TGTGCCAGCAGCTTAGTTCAGGGAGGACATGAGCAGTTCTTC
>TRBJ2-6|TRBV7-6|TRBD1|-
CASILAEQGSSGANVLTF
TGTGCCAGCATCTTGGCTGAACAGGGGTCGTCTGGGGCCAACGTCCTGACTTTC
>TRBJ2-3|TRBV7-9|TRBD1|-
CASSGGQGTDTQYF
TGTGCCAGCAGCGGAGGACAGGGGACAGATACGCAGTATTTT
>TRBJ1-4|TRBV27|TRBD1|-
CASSRTITGGRNEKLFF
TGTGCCAGCAGCCGAACCATCACAGGGGGGAGGAATGAAAAACTGTTTTTT
>TRBJ2-7|TRBV30|TRBD2|few
CAWSVGLGTSEQYF
TGTGCCTGGAGTGTTGGTTTGGGGACTAGCGAGCAGTACTTC
>TRBJ1-2|TRBV6-5|TRBD1|-
CASSYQGDRGGYTF
TGTGCCAGCAGTTACCAGGGGGACAGGGGTGGCTACACCTTC
>TRBJ2-7|TRBV6-5|TRBD1|-
CASRMTGGMDEQYF
TGTGCCAGCAGGATGACAGGGGGTATGGACGAGCAGTACTTC